Sequencing of this T cell receptor beta chain was carried out in a study of blood T cells in healthy people across ages. Study findings and constraints: Across the age range, TCR beta diversity per million T cells fell in a roughly linear way.

Concerning this clonotype: No antigen is known for it.

The amount of total RNA extracted per sample was at least 5 micrograms. This CDR3 comprises 17 residues. The germline CDR1 and CDR2 sequences are MGHRA and YSYEKL. V lost 4 bases and J 4 bases, leaving 19 bases between the germline ends. With a J-beta primer mix and a sample-barcoded 5' primer, a second PCR ran about 6 to 11 cycles. CDR3-containing paired-end reads numbering at least 2.5 million came from each sample. MiXCR was run by TCRdb on the 5' RACE reads, yielding one entry per CDR3 protein. The sample contains some 1.6 million distinct CDR3 sequences, roughly 32% of which appear only once. The sequenced material came from blood. The TCR originated in a woman aged 25 to 39 in good health. The V and J genes are TRBV4-1 and TRBJ2-2; D is unresolved. The CDR3 sequence is CASSPPRRLEITGELFF. The DNA of the CDR3 is TGCGCCAGCAGCCCTCCCCGTCGGCTAGAGATCACCGGGGAGCTGTTTTTT.